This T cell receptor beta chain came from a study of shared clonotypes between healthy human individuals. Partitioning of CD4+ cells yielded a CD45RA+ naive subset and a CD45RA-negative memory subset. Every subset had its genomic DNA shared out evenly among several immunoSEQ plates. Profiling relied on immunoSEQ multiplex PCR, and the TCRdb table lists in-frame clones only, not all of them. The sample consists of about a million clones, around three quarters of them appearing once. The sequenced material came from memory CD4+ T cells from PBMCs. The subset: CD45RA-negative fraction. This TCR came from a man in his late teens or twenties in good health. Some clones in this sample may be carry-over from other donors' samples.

The CDR3 nucleotides read TGTGCCAGCACCCGGGGACAGCTTGAAGCTTTCTTT. Encoded protein: CASTRGQLEAFF. The chain couples TRBV28 to TRBJ1-1; 7 positions agree with TRBD1. Germline-derived CDR1 and CDR2 are MDHEN and SYDVKM. CDR3 length equals 12 residues. Trimming at V came to 7 bases and at J to 7 bases, leaving 6 bases not matched to a gene.